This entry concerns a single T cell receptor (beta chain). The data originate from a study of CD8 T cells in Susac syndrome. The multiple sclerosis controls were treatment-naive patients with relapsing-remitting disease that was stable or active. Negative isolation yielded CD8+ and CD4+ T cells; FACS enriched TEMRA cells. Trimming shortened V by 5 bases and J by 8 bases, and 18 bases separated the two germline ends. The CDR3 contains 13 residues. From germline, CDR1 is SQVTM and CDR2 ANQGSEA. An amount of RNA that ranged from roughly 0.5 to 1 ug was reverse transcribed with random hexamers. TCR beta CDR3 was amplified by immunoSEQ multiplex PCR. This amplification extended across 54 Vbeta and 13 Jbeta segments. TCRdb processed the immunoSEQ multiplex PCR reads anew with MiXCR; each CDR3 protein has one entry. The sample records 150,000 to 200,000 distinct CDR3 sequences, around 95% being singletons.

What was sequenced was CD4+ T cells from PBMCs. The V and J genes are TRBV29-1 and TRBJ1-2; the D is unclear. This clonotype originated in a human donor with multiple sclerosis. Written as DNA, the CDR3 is TGCAGCGTTAGGACTCCCGGCAAAGGCGGCTACACCTTC. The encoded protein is CSVRTPGKGGYTF.